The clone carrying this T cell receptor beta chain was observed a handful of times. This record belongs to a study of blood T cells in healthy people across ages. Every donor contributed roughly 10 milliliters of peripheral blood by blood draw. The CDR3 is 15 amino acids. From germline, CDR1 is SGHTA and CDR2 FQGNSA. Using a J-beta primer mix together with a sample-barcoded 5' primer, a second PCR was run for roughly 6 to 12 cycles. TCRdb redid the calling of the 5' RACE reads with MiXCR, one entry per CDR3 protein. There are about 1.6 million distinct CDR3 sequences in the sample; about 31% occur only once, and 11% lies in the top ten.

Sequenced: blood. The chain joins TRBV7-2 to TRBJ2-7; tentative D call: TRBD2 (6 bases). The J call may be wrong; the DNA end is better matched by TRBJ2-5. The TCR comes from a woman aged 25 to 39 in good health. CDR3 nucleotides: TGTGCCAGCAGCTTAGGCAGGAGGGTGCAAGAGACCCAGTACTTC. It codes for CASSLGRRVQETQYF.